This T cell receptor (beta chain) derives from a study of vaccination effects on CD4 cells after COVID-19. In the study overall: Post-vaccine sampling occurred a median 72 days after the second dose.

Before any sequencing was done, the ViraFEST assay used viral peptide pools to expand antigen-specific CD4+ T cells. After more than 8 days in culture, the CD4+ T cells were isolated. Vaccination of participants consisted of two doses of either the BNT162b2 or mRNA-1273 vaccine. In the vaccine recipients, nucleocapsid antibodies were negative and there was no prior SARS-CoV-2 infection. Sequencing used immunoSEQ multiplex PCR; TCRdb keeps in-frame clones, though not all of them. This repertoire shows about 30,000 clones, about 74% found once; its top ten account for roughly 17%. About this clone itself: Antigen specificity is unknown.

CDR1 and CDR2 (germline): SGHAT, FQNNGV. This CDR3 is built from 14 residues. Trimming shortened V by 3 bases and J by 6 bases, and 15 bases separated the two germline ends. This rearrangement joins TRBV11-2 to TRBJ2-7; D possibly corresponds to TRBD1 (6 bases). Sequencing was performed on CD4+ T cells from PBMCs cultured with HCoV-OC43 spike peptides, taken after COVID-19 vaccination. The subset was: HCoV-OC43 spike overlapping peptide pool stimulation. The sequence was obtained from a human donor who received a COVID-19 vaccine. CDR3 bases: TGTGCCAGCAGCTTGGGGTCACAGGGAATCGAGCAGTACTTC. It translates to CASSLGSQGIEQYF.